A single sample gave rise to the 18 T cell receptor beta chains below, sequenced in a study of T-cell memory formation after mild COVID-19. TCRdb reanalysed the 5' RACE reads using MiXCR and keeps one entry per CDR3 protein. This table holds a few hundred thousand distinct CDR3 sequences, 15% to 20% found once. Sequencing input: PBMCs or a T cell subset sorted from them (not recorded which). Receptors were obtained from a man aged 18-30 years who had mild COVID-19 (a few samples of this study predate the infection). Cell type and time point are not known.

This clonotype appeared many times. V gene TRBV7-3 combines with J gene TRBJ1-1; D is unresolved. Trimming left V 2 bases short and J 4 bases short, with 20 bases between. Per the germline V gene, CDR1 is SGHTA and CDR2 is FQGTGA. The CDR3 runs 17 residues. DNA of the CDR3: TGTGCCAGCAGCTTAGAAGGGAACTATCACCGAACCACTGAAGCTTTCTTT. Amino acids: CASSLEGNYHRTTEAFF.

The sample holds a few counts of this clonotype. V gene TRBV5-1 combines with J gene TRBJ2-3; D is uncertain. V gave up 0 bases and J gave up 1 base, with 15 bases separating them. The V gene's germline CDR1 is SGHRS and CDR2 YFSETQ. The CDR3 sequence is 17 residues long. CDR3 in amino acids: CASSLADLGWGTDTQYF. CDR3 in DNA: TGCGCCAGCAGCTTGGCGGACCTGGGGTGGGGCACAGATACGCAGTATTTT.

This chain links TRBV7-2 with TRBJ1-1; no clear D gene. V shed 8 bases and J shed 4 bases, with 17 bases lying between them. The CDR3 totals 14 residues. Looked up from germline, CDR1 is SGHTA and CDR2 is FQGNSA. CDR3 DNA sequence: TGTGCCAGCGCCCCTTCCCGGATCAGCACTGAAGCTTTCTTT. Amino acids: CASAPSRISTEAFF.

Ten or more counts support this clonotype. V is TRBV9 and J is TRBJ1-2; D is undetermined. This CDR3 has 15 amino acids. The germline V and J ends were trimmed by 0 bases and 0 bases, with 9 bases remaining between them. Looked up from germline, CDR1 is SGDLS and CDR2 is YYNGEE. The CDR3 loop is CASSVAESANYGYTF. Here the CDR3 DNA reads TGTGCCAGCAGCGTAGCTGAGAGCGCTAACTATGGCTACACCTTC.

V is TRBV5-1 and J is TRBJ1-1; D is perhaps TRBD1 (5 bases). Trimming shortened V by 5 bases and J by 2 bases, and 10 bases separated the two germline ends. The CDR3 contains 13 residues. CDR1 SGHRS and CDR2 YFSETQ come from the germline V gene. CDR3 coding DNA: TGCGCCAGCAGAGAACAGGTAAACACTGAAGCTTTCTTT. Protein product: CASREQVNTEAFF.

This clonotype has only a few counts. V is TRBV24-1 and J is TRBJ1-2; a possible D gene is TRBD1 (5 bases). The germline gives CDR1 KGHDR, CDR2 SFDVKD. This CDR3 is built from 15 residues. V was trimmed by 7 bases and J by 3 bases, leaving 17 bases between them. The CDR3 here is CATSSPAQGDYGYTF. The CDR3 DNA reads as TGTGCCACCAGCTCGCCCGCCCAGGGAGACTATGGCTACACCTTC.

This clonotype has just a few counts. V usage is TRBV7-9 and J usage is TRBJ1-4; 9 nucleotides line up with TRBD1. J was trimmed by 6 bases and V by 1 base; bases with no gene match: 9. CDR3 size: 17 residues. Per the germline V gene, CDR1 is SEHNR and CDR2 is FQNEAQ (reference sequence). Written as DNA, the CDR3 is TGTGCCAGCAGCTTAGGGTGGACCTGGACAGGGGATGAAAAACTGTTTTTT. Its translation is CASSLGWTWTGDEKLFF. The variable domain in full, completed from reference TRBV7-9 and TRBJ1-4, reads DTGVSQNPRHKITKRGQNVTFRCDPISEHNRLYWYRQTLGQGPEFLTYFQNEAQLEKSRLLSDRFSAERPKGSFSTLEIQRTEQGDSAMYLCASSLGWTWTGDEKLFFGSGTQLSVL.

This clonotype is medium-sized in the sample. The chain carries TRBV27 and TRBJ2-3; D unresolved. The germline V and J ends were trimmed by 6 bases and 0 bases, with 7 bases remaining between them. The CDR3 totals 13 residues. Germline lookup yields CDR1 MNHEY and CDR2 SMNVEV (reference sequence). The CDR3 loop reads CASSFSSTDTQYF. The DNA of the CDR3 is TGTGCCAGCAGCTTCTCCAGCACAGATACGCAGTATTTT.

This chain uses TRBV3-1 with TRBJ2-3, with 7 bases that match TRBD1. The CDR3 loop spans 14 amino acids. Germline CDR1 reads LGHDT; CDR2 reads YNNKEL (reference sequence). The V segment lost 4 bases and the J segment 4 bases; nucleotides outside the gene matches: 5. CDR3: CASSRPGQPDTQYF. CDR3 nucleotides: TGTGCCAGCAGCCGACCGGGACAGCCAGATACGCAGTATTTT.

This clonotype showed up just a few times. The chain joins TRBV5-1 to TRBJ1-5, with 7 bases aligning to TRBD1. CDR1 is SGHRS, CDR2 YFSETQ, per germline. The CDR3 has 15 residues. V dropped 1 base and J dropped 3; count of bases not matched to a gene: 4. The CDR3 DNA reads TGCGCCAGCAGCTTGACAGGGGACCCCAATCAGCCCCAGCATTTT. It encodes CASSLTGDPNQPQHF.

This rearrangement joins TRBV12-3 or TRBV12-4 to TRBJ1-4, with unresolved D. With 3 bases removed from V and 4 bases from J, the gap between germline ends came to 9 bases. CDR3 size: 14 residues. This CDR3 reads CASSFDGVNEKLFF. The DNA for the CDR3 is TGTGCCAGCAGTTTTGACGGAGTTAATGAAAAACTGTTTTTT.

This clonotype occurred a few times. The chain combines TRBV9 with TRBJ1-2; 11 positions agree with TRBD1. Germline values: CDR1 SGDLS, CDR2 YYNGEE. The CDR3 sequence is 16 residues long. With 2 bases clipped from V and 3 bases from J, the junction kept 6 bases outside the gene matches. The CDR3 DNA follows: TGTGCCAGCAGCGTCGGGACAGGGGGAATCCACTATGGCTACACCTTC. Its protein product is CASSVGTGGIHYGYTF.

The chain combines TRBV10-2 with TRBJ2-5; weak D call: TRBD2 (6 bases). Per germline, CDR1 WSHSY and CDR2 SAAADI. V was clipped by 5 bases and J by 4 bases, with 14 bases between them. The CDR3 is made up of 14 amino acids. The CDR3 is CASSSEGIPETQYF. As DNA, the CDR3 is TGCGCCAGCAGTTCGGAGGGGATCCCAGAGACCCAGTACTTC.

There are a few counts of this clonotype. The chain employs TRBV19 and TRBJ1-1; no firm D call. Germline V gene lookup returns CDR1 LNHDA and CDR2 SQIVND (reference sequence). V gave up 4 bases and J gave up 1 base, with 7 bases separating them. The CDR3 is made up of 13 amino acids. The CDR3 here is CASSTLQNTEAFF. DNA for the CDR3: TGTGCCAGTAGTACTCTCCAGAACACTGAAGCTTTCTTT.

The V gene is TRBV7-6, the J gene TRBJ2-5, with D possibly matching TRBD2 (5 bases). The V gene's germline CDR1 is SGHVS and CDR2 FNYEAQ. There are 14 residues in the CDR3. V lost 5 bases and J 1 base, leaving 11 bases between the germline ends. The CDR3, as DNA: TGTGCCAGCAGCCCAGGACTGTTCCAAGAGACCCAGTACTTC. Translated: CASSPGLFQETQYF.

A few counts support this clonotype. The chain combines TRBV6-2 or TRBV6-3 with TRBJ1-5, with TRBD1 matching 8 bases. With 2 bases clipped from V and 6 bases from J, the junction kept 15 bases outside the gene matches. Looked up from germline, CDR1 is MNHEY and CDR2 is SVGEGT. This CDR3 comprises 18 residues. The CDR3 nucleotides are TGTGCCAGCAGTTACCACCACCTACAGGGGGGATTCTCTCAGCCCCAGCATTTT. This encodes CASSYHHLQGGFSQPQHF.

This clonotype was detected only a few times. J is TRBJ2-5 and V is TRBV20-1; 9 bases map to TRBD2. V dropped 0 bases and J dropped 3; count of bases not matched to a gene: 5. The CDR3 is 15 amino acids. The germline gives CDR1 DFQATT, CDR2 SNEGSKA (reference sequence). CDR3 sequence (DNA): TGCAGTGCTAGAGATCTGGCTAGCGGGGAAGAGACCCAGTACTTC. Protein product: CSARDLASGEETQYF.

The chain couples TRBV6-1 to TRBJ2-3; D gene unclear. Looked up from germline, CDR1 is MNHNS and CDR2 is SASEGT. Deletions cut 2 bases from V and 2 bases from J, with 11 bases between. The CDR3 loop spans 15 amino acids. CDR3 amino acids: CASSEISTATDTQYF. CDR3 DNA: TGTGCCAGCAGTGAAATAAGTACAGCCACAGATACGCAGTATTTT.